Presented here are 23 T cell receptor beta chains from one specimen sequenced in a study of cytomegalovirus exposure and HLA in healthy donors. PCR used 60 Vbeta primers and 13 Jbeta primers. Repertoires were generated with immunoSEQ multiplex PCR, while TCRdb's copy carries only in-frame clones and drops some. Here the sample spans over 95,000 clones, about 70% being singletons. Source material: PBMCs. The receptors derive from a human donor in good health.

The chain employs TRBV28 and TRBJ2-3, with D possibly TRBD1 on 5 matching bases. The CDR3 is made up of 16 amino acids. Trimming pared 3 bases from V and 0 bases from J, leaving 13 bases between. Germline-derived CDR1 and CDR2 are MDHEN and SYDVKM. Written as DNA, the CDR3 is TGTGCCAGCAGTTTTGTTCAGGGCGAAAGCACAGATACGCAGTATTTT. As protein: CASSFVQGESTDTQYF.

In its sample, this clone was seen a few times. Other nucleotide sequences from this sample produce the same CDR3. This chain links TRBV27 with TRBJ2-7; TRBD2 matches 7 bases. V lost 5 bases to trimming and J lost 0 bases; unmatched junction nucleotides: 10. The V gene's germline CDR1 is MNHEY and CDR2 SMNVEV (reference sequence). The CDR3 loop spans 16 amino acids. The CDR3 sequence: CASSPILAEPSYEQYF. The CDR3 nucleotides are TGTGCCAGCAGTCCTATTCTAGCGGAGCCCTCCTACGAGCAGTACTTC.

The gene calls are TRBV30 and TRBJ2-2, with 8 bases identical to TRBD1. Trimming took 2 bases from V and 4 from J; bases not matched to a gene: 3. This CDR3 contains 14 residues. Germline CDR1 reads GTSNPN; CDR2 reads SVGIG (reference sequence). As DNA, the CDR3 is TGTGCCTGGAGTTGGGGACAGGCCACCGGGGAGCTGTTTTTT. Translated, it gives CAWSWGQATGELFF.

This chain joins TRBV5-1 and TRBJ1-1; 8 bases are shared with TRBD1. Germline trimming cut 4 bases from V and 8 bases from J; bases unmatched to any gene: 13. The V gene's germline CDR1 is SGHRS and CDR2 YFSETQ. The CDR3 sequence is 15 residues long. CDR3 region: CASSDTNRGAIEAFF. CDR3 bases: TGCGCCAGCAGCGACACAAACAGGGGGGCTATCGAAGCTTTCTTT.

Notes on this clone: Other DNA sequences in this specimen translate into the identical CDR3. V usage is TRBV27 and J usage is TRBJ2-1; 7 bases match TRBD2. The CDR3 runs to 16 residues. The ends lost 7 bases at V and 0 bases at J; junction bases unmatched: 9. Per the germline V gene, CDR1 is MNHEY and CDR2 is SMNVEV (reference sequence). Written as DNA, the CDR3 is TGTGCCAGCAATAAAGCGGGATCTAGCTCCTACAATGAGCAGTTCTTC. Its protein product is CASNKAGSSSYNEQFF.

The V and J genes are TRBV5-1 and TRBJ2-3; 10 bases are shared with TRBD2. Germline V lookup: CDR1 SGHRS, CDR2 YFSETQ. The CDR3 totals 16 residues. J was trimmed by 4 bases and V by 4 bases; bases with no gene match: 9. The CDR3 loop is CASSPRTSGISDTQYF. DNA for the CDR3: TGCGCCAGCAGCCCAAGGACTAGCGGCATATCAGATACGCAGTATTTT.

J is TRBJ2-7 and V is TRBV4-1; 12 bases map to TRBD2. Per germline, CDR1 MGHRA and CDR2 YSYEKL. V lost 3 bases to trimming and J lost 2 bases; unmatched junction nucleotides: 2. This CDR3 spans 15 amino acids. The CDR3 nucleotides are TGCGCCAGCAGCCAGGGACTAGCGGGCCCCTACGAGCAGTACTTC. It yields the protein CASSQGLAGPYEQYF.

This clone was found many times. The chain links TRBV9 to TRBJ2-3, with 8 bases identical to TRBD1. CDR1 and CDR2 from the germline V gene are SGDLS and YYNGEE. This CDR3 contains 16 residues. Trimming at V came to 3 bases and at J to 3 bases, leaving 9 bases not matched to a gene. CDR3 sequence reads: CASSDPQGALTDTQYF. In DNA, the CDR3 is TGTGCCAGCAGCGACCCCCAGGGGGCTTTGACAGATACGCAGTATTTT.

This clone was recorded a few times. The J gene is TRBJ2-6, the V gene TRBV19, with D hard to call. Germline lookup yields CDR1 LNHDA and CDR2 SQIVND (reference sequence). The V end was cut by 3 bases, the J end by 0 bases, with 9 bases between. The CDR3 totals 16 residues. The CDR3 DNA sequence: TGTGCCAGTAGTATGGGTCAGGCCTCTGGGGCCAACGTCCTGACTTTC. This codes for CASSMGQASGANVLTF.

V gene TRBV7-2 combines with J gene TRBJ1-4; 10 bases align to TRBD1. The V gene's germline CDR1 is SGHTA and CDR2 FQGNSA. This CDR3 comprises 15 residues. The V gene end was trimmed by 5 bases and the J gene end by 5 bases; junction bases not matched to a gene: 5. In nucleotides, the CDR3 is TGTGCCAGCAGCCTAATGGGACAGGGGAATGAAAAACTGTTTTTT. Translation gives CASSLMGQGNEKLFF.

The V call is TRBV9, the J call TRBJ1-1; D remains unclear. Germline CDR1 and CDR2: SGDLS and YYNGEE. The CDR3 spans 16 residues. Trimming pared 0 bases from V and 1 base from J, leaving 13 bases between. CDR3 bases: TGTGCCAGCAGCGTAGATGAGGAGCGAGGGAACACTGAAGCTTTCTTT. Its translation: CASSVDEERGNTEAFF. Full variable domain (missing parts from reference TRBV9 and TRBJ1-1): DSGVTQTPKHLITATGQRVTLRCSPRSGDLSVYWYQQSLDQGLQFLIQYYNGEERAKGNILERFSAQQFPDLHSELNLSSLELGDSALYFCASSVDEERGNTEAFFGQGTRLTVV.

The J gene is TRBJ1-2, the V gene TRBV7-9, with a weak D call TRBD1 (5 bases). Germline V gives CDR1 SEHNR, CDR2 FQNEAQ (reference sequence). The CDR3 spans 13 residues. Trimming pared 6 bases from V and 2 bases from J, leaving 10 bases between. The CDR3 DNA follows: TGTGCCAGCAGGGGGGACTTGAACTATGGCTACACCTTC. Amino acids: CASRGDLNYGYTF.

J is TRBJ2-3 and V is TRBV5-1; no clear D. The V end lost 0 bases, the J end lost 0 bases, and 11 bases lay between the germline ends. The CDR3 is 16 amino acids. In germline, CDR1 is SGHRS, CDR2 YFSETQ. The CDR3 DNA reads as TGCGCCAGCAGCTTGGATGGGCACCGGAGCACAGATACGCAGTATTTT. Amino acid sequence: CASSLDGHRSTDTQYF. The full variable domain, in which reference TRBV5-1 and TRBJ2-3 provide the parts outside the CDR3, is KAGVTQTPRYLIKTRGQQVTLSCSPISGHRSVSWYQQTPGQGLQFLFEYFSETQRNKGNFPGRFSGRQFSNSRSEMNVSTLELGDSALYLCASSLDGHRSTDTQYFGPGTRLTVL.

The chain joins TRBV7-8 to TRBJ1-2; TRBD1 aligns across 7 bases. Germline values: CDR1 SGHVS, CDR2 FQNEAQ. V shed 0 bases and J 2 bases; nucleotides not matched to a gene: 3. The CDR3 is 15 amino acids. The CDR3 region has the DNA TGTGCCAGCAGCTTAGCACAGGGGTTGAACTATGGCTACACCTTC. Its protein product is CASSLAQGLNYGYTF.

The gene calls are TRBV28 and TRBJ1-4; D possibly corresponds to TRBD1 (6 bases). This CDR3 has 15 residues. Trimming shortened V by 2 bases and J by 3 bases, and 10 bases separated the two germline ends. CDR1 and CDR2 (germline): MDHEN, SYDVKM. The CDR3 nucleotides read TGTGCCAGCAGTTTAGGGGGCAGGGCTAATGAAAAACTGTTTTTT. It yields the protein CASSLGGRANEKLFF.

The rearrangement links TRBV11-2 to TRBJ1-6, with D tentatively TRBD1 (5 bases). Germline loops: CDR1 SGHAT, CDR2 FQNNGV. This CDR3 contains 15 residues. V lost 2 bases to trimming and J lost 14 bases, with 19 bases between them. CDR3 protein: CASSLSPDPRGTLHF. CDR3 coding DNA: TGTGCCAGCAGCTTAAGCCCGGACCCTCGGGGGACCCTCCACTTT.

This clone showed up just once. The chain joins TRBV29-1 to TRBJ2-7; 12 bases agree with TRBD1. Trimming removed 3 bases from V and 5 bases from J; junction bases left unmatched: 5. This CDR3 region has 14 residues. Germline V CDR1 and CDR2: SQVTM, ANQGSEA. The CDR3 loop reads CSVEGGTGGNEQYF. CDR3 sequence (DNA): TGCAGCGTTGAGGGCGGGACAGGGGGCAACGAGCAGTACTTC.

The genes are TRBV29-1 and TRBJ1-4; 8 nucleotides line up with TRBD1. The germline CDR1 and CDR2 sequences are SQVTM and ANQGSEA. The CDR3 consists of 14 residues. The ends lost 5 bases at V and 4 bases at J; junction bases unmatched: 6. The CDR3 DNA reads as TGCAGCGTTACCGGGACAGGCGGTAATGAAAAACTGTTTTTT. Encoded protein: CSVTGTGGNEKLFF.

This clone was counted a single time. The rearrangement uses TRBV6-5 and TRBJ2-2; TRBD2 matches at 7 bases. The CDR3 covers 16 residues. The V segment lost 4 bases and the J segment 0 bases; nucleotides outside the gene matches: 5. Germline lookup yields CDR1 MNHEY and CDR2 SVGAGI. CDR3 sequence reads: CASSWEGGTNTGELFF. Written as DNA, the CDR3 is TGTGCCAGCAGTTGGGAGGGAGGGACGAACACCGGGGAGCTGTTTTTT.

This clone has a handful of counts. The CDR3 coding sequence is TGTGCCAGCAGCCCCGGCTCGGGACTAGCCTACGAGCAGTACTTC. It specifies CASSPGSGLAYEQYF. This chain uses TRBV7-2 with TRBJ2-7; 8 nucleotides agree with TRBD2. This CDR3 is built from 15 residues. The V gene's germline CDR1 is SGHTA and CDR2 FQGNSA. After removal of 5 bases from V and 2 bases from J, the junction contained 8 bases not matched to a gene.

CDR3 protein: CASRRILRGPYEQYF. CDR3 sequence (DNA): TGTGCCAGCAGACGCATCCTCAGGGGACCCTACGAGCAGTACTTC. The chain couples TRBV27 to TRBJ2-5, with D perhaps TRBD1 (6 bases). With the DNA end fitting TRBJ2-7 better, the J assignment may be wrong. The CDR3 extends over 15 amino acids. Per germline, CDR1 MNHEY and CDR2 SMNVEV (reference sequence).

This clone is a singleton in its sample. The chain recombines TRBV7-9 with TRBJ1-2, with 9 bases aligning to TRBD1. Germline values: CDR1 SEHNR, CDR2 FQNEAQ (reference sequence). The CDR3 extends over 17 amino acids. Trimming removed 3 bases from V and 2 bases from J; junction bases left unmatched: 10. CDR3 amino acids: CASSFTRDRALNYGYTF. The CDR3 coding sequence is TGTGCCAGCAGCTTTACCCGGGACAGGGCCCTGAACTATGGCTACACCTTC.

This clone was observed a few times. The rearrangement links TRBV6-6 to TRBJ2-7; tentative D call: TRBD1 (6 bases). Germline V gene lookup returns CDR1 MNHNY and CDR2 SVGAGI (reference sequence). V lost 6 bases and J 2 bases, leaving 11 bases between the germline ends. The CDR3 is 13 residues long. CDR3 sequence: CASRETGTYEQYF. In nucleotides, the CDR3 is TGTGCCAGCAGGGAGACAGGTACCTACGAGCAGTACTTC.